The 25 T cell receptor beta chains in this list originate from one sample, sequenced in a study of human T cells and chemical hapten exposure (dated by TCRdb to about 2021). What this sample's time point label stands for: patch test 1, 2 weeks after DPC sensitization. Reading the label with the study, this specimen's treatment or condition is: therapeutic diphenylcyclopropenone sensitization with weekly scalp DPC. The library was produced with RACE. TCRdb records NextSeq 500 as the sequencer. Starting from the raw public reads, TCRdb applied fastp trimming at Q25, assembled clones with MiXCR and retained in-frame beta chains. Rows are combined by CDR3 protein, so each entry shows the most common genes and DNA. In all, the sample holds fewer than 500,000 distinct CDR3 sequences, and roughly 5% of those were seen once. The top ten clones comprise about 2.1% of the sample. The sample here was whole blood, taken in connection with sensitization to the hapten diphenylcyclopropenone (DPC). The receptors derive from a woman between 50 and 59 years old with alopecia areata. Some clones in this sample may be carry-over from other donors' samples.

This clonotype came up many times. This CDR3 reads CASSGGPRLGYTF. CDR3 nucleotide sequence: TGTGCCAGCAGTGGGGGCCCCCGACTCGGCTACACCTTC. The genes are TRBV6-5 and TRBJ1-2; perhaps TRBD1 as D (6 bases). The CDR3 covers 13 residues. V lost 5 bases to trimming and J lost 8 bases, with 15 bases between them. Germline V gene data show CDR1 as MNHEY and CDR2 as SVGAGI.

This chain joins TRBV20-1 and TRBJ1-2; D uncertain. Germline CDR1 and CDR2: DFQATT and SNEGSKA (reference sequence). V was cut by 3 bases and J by 4 bases, with 6 bases left in between. There are 11 residues in the CDR3. The CDR3 bases are TGCAGTGCTAGTCGGGGCTATGGCTACACCTTC. Translation gives CSASRGYGYTF.

The V gene is TRBV11-2, the J gene TRBJ2-1; D is possibly TRBD2 (5 bases). The CDR3 is made up of 12 amino acids. Germline CDR1 SGHAT, CDR2 FQNNGV. V dropped 5 bases and J dropped 6 bases, with 8 bases sitting between them. The CDR3 bases are TGTGCCAGCAGCCCGGACTTCAATGAGCAGTTCTTC. Translated: CASSPDFNEQFF.

This clonotype was seen many times. The chain links TRBV27 to TRBJ1-1; D gene uncertain. V was pared by 2 bases and J by 4 bases, with 5 bases between. The CDR3 runs 12 residues. Germline loops: CDR1 MNHEY, CDR2 SMNVEV (reference sequence). CDR3 protein: CASSLPSTEAFF. CDR3 in DNA: TGTGCCAGCAGTTTACCCAGCACTGAAGCTTTCTTT.

The table lists this clonotype with a few counts. The gene calls are TRBV7-2 and TRBJ1-1, with 8 bases that match TRBD1. With 5 bases clipped from V and 8 bases from J, the junction kept 13 bases outside the gene matches. Per the germline V gene, CDR1 is SGHTA and CDR2 is FQGNSA. The CDR3 is made up of 15 amino acids. The CDR3 nucleotides read TGTGCCAGCAGCATACGACAGGGGTTGGGGACGGAAGCTTTCTTT. Translated: CASSIRQGLGTEAFF.

Many counts were recorded for this clonotype. The chain's CDR3 is CASSQVLRGSVRGNQPQHF. The DNA for the CDR3 is TGTGCCAGCAGCCAAGTTCTTCGGGGCTCTGTACGTGGCAATCAGCCCCAGCATTTT. The chain combines TRBV4-2 with TRBJ1-5, with a tentative D call TRBD1 (5 bases). The germline CDR1 and CDR2 sequences are LGHNA and YNFKEQ. There are 19 residues in the CDR3. Trimming removed 1 base from V and 2 bases from J, with 21 bases in between.

This clonotype was counted only a few times. The chain combines TRBV12-3 or TRBV12-4 with TRBJ2-3; 10 bases fit TRBD2. The V segment lost 5 bases and the J segment 2 bases; nucleotides outside the gene matches: 7. This CDR3 is 16 amino acids long. DNA of the CDR3: TGTGCCAGCAGTCCAGGGACTAGCGAGTACACAGATACGCAGTATTTT. Residues: CASSPGTSEYTDTQYF.

This clonotype was observed a handful of times. The chain employs TRBV7-6 and TRBJ2-7, with 7 positions matching TRBD2. The J segment lost 4 bases and the V segment lost 6 bases, leaving 3 bases of the junction unmatched. CDR1 and CDR2 from the germline V gene are SGHVS and FNYEAQ. The CDR3 runs 12 residues. CDR3 in DNA: TGTGCCAGCAGTGCTAGCGGTTACGAGCAGTACTTC. Amino acids: CASSASGYEQYF.

This clonotype was seen ten or more times. This chain connects TRBV6-2 or TRBV6-3 to TRBJ2-1; D gene uncertain. CDR1 and CDR2 from the germline V gene are MNHEY and SVGEGT. Trimming took off 2 bases at V and 0 bases at J, with 8 bases between the two ends. This CDR3 is 15 amino acids long. The CDR3: CASSYQLLSYNEQFF. The CDR3 DNA sequence: TGTGCCAGCAGTTACCAACTCCTCTCCTACAATGAGCAGTTCTTC.

V and J are TRBV20-1 and TRBJ2-7, with D perhaps matching TRBD1 or TRBD2 (6 bases each). The CDR3 is 14 amino acids. Germline V gene lookup returns CDR1 DFQATT and CDR2 SNEGSKA (reference sequence). V gave up 3 bases and J gave up 1 base, with 13 bases separating them. The CDR3 loop is CSARYRRGSYEQYF. The CDR3 nucleotides are TGCAGTGCTAGGTACCGGAGGGGGTCCTACGAGCAGTACTTC.

As DNA, the CDR3 is TGCAGCGTCGGGGAAGGCACAGATACGCAGTATTTT. Translating gives CSVGEGTDTQYF. This rearrangement joins TRBV29-1 to TRBJ2-3; a possible D gene is TRBD2 (5 bases). Germline assignment: CDR1 SQVTM and CDR2 ANQGSEA. The CDR3 consists of 12 residues. Trimming shortened V by 6 bases and J by 1 base, and 8 bases separated the two germline ends.

This clonotype was counted only a few times. This rearrangement joins TRBV7-2 to TRBJ2-3, with TRBD1 identical over 9 bases. Germline CDR1 reads SGHTA; CDR2 reads FQGNSA. V shed 7 bases, J shed 6 bases, and the junction held 11 bases outside the gene matches. The CDR3 consists of 15 residues. CDR3 sequence reads: CASILTGGGVDTQYF. Written as DNA, the CDR3 is TGTGCCAGCATCCTAACAGGGGGCGGGGTGGATACGCAGTATTTT.

This clonotype was found a few times. J is TRBJ1-4 and V is TRBV29-1; TRBD1 aligns across 7 bases. The CDR3 is 15 residues long. Looked up from germline, CDR1 is SQVTM and CDR2 is ANQGSEA. The V segment lost 6 bases and the J segment 12 bases; nucleotides outside the gene matches: 19. As DNA, the CDR3 is TGCAGCGTCCACCCCGCGGGTCTATCTCAGGGGGAACTGTTTTTT. Its protein product is CSVHPAGLSQGELFF.

The chain has TRBV25-1 and TRBJ1-1; possibly TRBD1 for D (6 bases). The CDR3 spans 14 residues. V lost 8 bases and J lost 1, with 14 bases in between. Germline V CDR1 and CDR2: MGHDK, SYGVNS. CDR3 DNA sequence: TGTGCCAGCTCGAGGGGGGGGCAGAACACTGAAGCTTTCTTT. Translated, it gives CASSRGGQNTEAFF.

CDR3 region: CASSLPDRGTGSFEAFF. The CDR3 nucleotides read TGTGCCAGCAGCCTTCCAGACAGGGGGACAGGGAGCTTTGAAGCTTTCTTT. V is TRBV4-2 and J is TRBJ1-1, with 9 bases aligning to TRBD1. Germline V gene lookup returns CDR1 LGHNA and CDR2 YNFKEQ. There are 17 residues in the CDR3. Trimming removed 4 bases from V and 7 bases from J; junction bases left unmatched: 16.

This rearrangement joins TRBV20-1 to TRBJ2-1; 10 bases are shared with TRBD1. Trimming took 5 bases from V and 10 from J; bases not matched to a gene: 11. CDR3 length: 14 amino acids. The germline V gene encodes CDR1 DFQATT and CDR2 SNEGSKA (reference sequence). CDR3 coding DNA: TGCAGTGCTCTGGACAGGGGGGGGATGGCGGAGCAGTTCTTC. It specifies CSALDRGGMAEQFF.

This clonotype was detected ten times or more. This chain links TRBV12-5 with TRBJ2-3, with a possible D match to TRBD1 (6 bases). The CDR3 runs to 19 residues. Germline CDR1 LGHNT, CDR2 FRNRAP. Trimming shortened V by 0 bases and J by 4 bases, and 23 bases separated the two germline ends. CDR3: CASGLVLRDMIHLADTQYF. DNA of the CDR3: TGTGCTAGTGGTTTGGTACTCCGGGACATGATACATTTGGCAGATACGCAGTATTTT.

This clonotype came up a few times. The chain recombines TRBV4-2 with TRBJ1-2, with D uncertain. The germline V and J ends were trimmed by 1 base and 5 bases, with 14 bases remaining between them. The CDR3 is 15 amino acids. Germline V gives CDR1 LGHNA, CDR2 YNFKEQ. The CDR3: CASSQVVATQYGYTF. Written as DNA, the CDR3 is TGTGCCAGCAGCCAAGTAGTGGCAACTCAGTATGGCTACACCTTC.

The gene calls are TRBV7-2 and TRBJ1-3; D not resolved. Germline CDR1 SGHTA, CDR2 FQGNSA. The CDR3 length is 15 residues. Trimming took off 2 bases at V and 9 bases at J, with 17 bases between the two ends. DNA of the CDR3: TGTGCCAGCAGCTTACGGGAGGGCGAGGGTAGCACCATATATTTT. It encodes CASSLREGEGSTIYF.

The rearrangement joins TRBV5-1 to TRBJ1-5, with unresolved D. Deletions cut 3 bases from V and 7 bases from J, with 11 bases between. The CDR3 has 13 amino acids. Germline loops: CDR1 SGHRS, CDR2 YFSETQ. This CDR3 is CASSSGIGQPQHF. The CDR3 DNA sequence: TGCGCCAGCAGCTCCGGGATTGGACAGCCCCAGCATTTT.

Ten or more counts support this clonotype. The chain uses TRBV24-1 and TRBJ2-3; D is uncertain. Trimming pared 4 bases from V and 3 bases from J, leaving 7 bases between. The germline gives CDR1 KGHDR, CDR2 SFDVKD. CDR3 length: 13 amino acids. The CDR3 is CATSDSDTDTQYF. CDR3 sequence (DNA): TGTGCCACCAGTGACTCAGATACAGATACGCAGTATTTT.

The chain combines TRBV20-1 with TRBJ1-5; D gene uncertain. This CDR3 has 12 residues. Deletions cut 5 bases from V and 4 bases from J, with 9 bases between. The germline V gene encodes CDR1 DFQATT and CDR2 SNEGSKA (reference sequence). CDR3 region: CSAQKANQPQHF. The CDR3 nucleotides read TGCAGTGCTCAGAAGGCGAATCAGCCCCAGCATTTT.

This clonotype showed up many times. The rearrangement uses TRBV12-3 or TRBV12-4 and TRBJ2-1, with D tentatively TRBD1 (7 bases). This CDR3 has 16 residues. Trimming removed 8 bases at V and 8 bases at J, with 25 bases between. Written as DNA, the CDR3 is TGTGCCAGCTCCGACCCGGGGGACAGTCTCGTTTATGAGCAGTTCTTC. Translated: CASSDPGDSLVYEQFF.

The genes are TRBV5-1 and TRBJ2-2; tentative D call: TRBD2 (6 bases). The CDR3 runs to 15 residues. V gave up 4 bases and J gave up 2 bases, with 12 bases separating them. The V gene's germline CDR1 is SGHRS and CDR2 YFSETQ. This CDR3 reads CASSRDLGNTGELFF. In nucleotides, the CDR3 is TGCGCCAGCAGCAGGGACTTGGGAAACACCGGGGAGCTGTTTTTT. The variable domain in full, completed from reference TRBV5-1 and TRBJ2-2, reads KAGVTQTPRYLIKTRGQQVTLSCSPISGHRSVSWYQQTPGQGLQFLFEYFSETQRNKGNFPGRFSGRQFSNSRSEMNVSTLELGDSALYLCASSRDLGNTGELFFGEGSRLTVL.

V usage is TRBV18 and J usage is TRBJ1-2; D gene ambiguous. CDR1 is KGHSH, CDR2 LQKENI, per germline. This CDR3 has 16 amino acids. Deletions cut 6 bases from V and 4 bases from J, with 21 bases between. The CDR3 DNA sequence: TGTGCCAGCTCCCTTGTACAACAGCCGGTTGGCTATGGCTACACCTTC. Its translation: CASSLVQQPVGYGYTF.